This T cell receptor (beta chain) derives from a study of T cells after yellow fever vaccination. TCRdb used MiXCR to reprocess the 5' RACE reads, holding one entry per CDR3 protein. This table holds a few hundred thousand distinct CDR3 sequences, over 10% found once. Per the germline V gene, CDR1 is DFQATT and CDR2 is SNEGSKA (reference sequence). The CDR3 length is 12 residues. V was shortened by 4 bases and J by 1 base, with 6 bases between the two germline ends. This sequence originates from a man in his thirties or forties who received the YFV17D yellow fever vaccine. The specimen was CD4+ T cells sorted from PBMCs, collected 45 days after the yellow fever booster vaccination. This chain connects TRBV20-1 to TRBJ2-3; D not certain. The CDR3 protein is CSAIVRTDTQYF. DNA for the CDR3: TGCAGTGCTATCGTCCGCACAGATACGCAGTATTTT.